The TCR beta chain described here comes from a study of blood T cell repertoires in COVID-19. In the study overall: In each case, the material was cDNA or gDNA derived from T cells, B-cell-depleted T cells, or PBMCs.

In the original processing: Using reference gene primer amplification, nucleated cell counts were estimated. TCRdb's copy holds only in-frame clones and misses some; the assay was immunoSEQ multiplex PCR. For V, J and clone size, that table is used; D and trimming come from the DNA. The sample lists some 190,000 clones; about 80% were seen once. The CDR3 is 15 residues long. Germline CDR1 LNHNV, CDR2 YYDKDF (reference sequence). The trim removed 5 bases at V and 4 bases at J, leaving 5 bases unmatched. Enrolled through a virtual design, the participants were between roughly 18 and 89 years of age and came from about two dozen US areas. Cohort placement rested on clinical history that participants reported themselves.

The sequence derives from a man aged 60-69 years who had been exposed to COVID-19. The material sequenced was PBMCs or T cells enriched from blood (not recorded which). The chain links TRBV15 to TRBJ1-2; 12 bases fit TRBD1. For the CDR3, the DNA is TGTGCCACCAGCGAGCGGGGACAGGGGGCCTATGGCTACACCTTC. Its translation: CATSERGQGAYGYTF.